The 30 T cell receptor beta chains below come from one sample, sequenced in a study of Ad26.COV2.S vaccination and SARS-CoV-2 variants. Noted treatment: around 19 received Ad26.COV2.S at low or high dose, single or two shots; several received placebo; per-sample allocation not given. All samples were drawn on day 63, counting from the first vaccine or placebo injection. Only in-frame clones appear in the TCRdb table, and some are missing; sequencing was by immunoSEQ multiplex PCR. The sample includes about 500,000 clones, roughly nine tenths of them seen just once. Sequencing used peripheral blood, obtained in a trial of Ad26.COV2.S vaccine versus placebo. The receptors originated from a person between 18 and 65 years old who received the Ad26.COV2.S COVID-19 vaccine or a placebo.

Concerning this clone: This sample includes further DNA sequences coding for the same CDR3. This chain joins TRBV12-3 or TRBV12-4 and TRBJ2-1; D is uncertain. Trimming cost V 5 bases and J 4 bases, with 3 bases left between them. This CDR3 region has 11 residues. The CDR3 spells CASSTYNEQFF. CDR3 sequence (DNA): TGTGCCAGCAGTACTTACAATGAGCAGTTCTTC.

The chain uses TRBV30 and TRBJ1-5; D not certain. The germline CDR1 and CDR2 sequences are GTSNPN and SVGIG (reference sequence). Trimming stripped 2 bases from V and 7 bases from J, with 12 bases between. This CDR3 has 13 amino acids. CDR3 bases: TGTGCCTGGAGTCCGACATTTTCCCAGCCCCAGCATTTT. This codes for CAWSPTFSQPQHF.

The V gene is TRBV28, the J gene TRBJ2-6; D gene uncertain. CDR1 and CDR2 from the germline V gene are MDHEN and SYDVKM. The V and J ends lost 3 bases and 2 bases respectively, with 8 bases between them. The CDR3 extends over 15 amino acids. The CDR3 is CASSFGQTGANVLTF. Here the CDR3 DNA reads TGTGCCAGCAGTTTCGGGCAGACTGGGGCCAACGTCCTGACTTTC.

This clone was detected only a few times. V and J are TRBV7-9 and TRBJ2-4; D ambiguous. Trimming cost V 3 bases and J 5 bases, with 11 bases left between them. The CDR3 loop spans 14 amino acids. CDR1 is SEHNR and CDR2 is FQNEAQ in the germline V gene (reference sequence). The CDR3 DNA reads TGTGCCAGCAGCTTGACCATGGCGCAAAACATTCAGTACTTC. Its protein product is CASSLTMAQNIQYF.

CDR3: CASSKTGQGVYEQYF. For the CDR3, the DNA is TGTGCCAGCAGCAAAACGGGACAGGGAGTCTACGAGCAGTACTTC. The rearrangement joins TRBV7-2 to TRBJ2-7; 9 bases map to TRBD1. V lost 5 bases, J lost 3 bases, and 8 bases stayed unmatched. CDR3 length: 15 amino acids. Germline assignment: CDR1 SGHTA and CDR2 FQGNSA.

V and J are TRBV28 and TRBJ1-4, with TRBD1 matching over 7 bases. V was pared by 6 bases and J by 2 bases, with 12 bases of the junction left unmatched. Per germline, CDR1 MDHEN and CDR2 SYDVKM. This CDR3 region has 17 residues. The CDR3 DNA is TGTGCCAGCAGGTCGCCTTCCAGGGGGTACACTAATGAAAAACTGTTTTTT. Encoded protein: CASRSPSRGYTNEKLFF.

This clone has only a few counts. This chain connects TRBV28 to TRBJ2-3; D is unresolved. Germline values: CDR1 MDHEN, CDR2 SYDVKM. The CDR3 runs 11 residues. V dropped 1 base and J dropped 13 bases, with 9 bases sitting between them. In DNA, the CDR3 is TGTGCCAGCAGTTTATTCCCGGATAAGTATTTT. Its protein is CASSLFPDKYF.

The chain has TRBV30 and TRBJ2-5; no clear D gene. Per the germline V gene, CDR1 is GTSNPN and CDR2 is SVGIG (reference sequence). The CDR3 covers 13 residues. Trimming pared 1 base from V and 3 bases from J, leaving 9 bases between. The CDR3 region is CAWSGSAEETQYF. In DNA, the CDR3 is TGTGCCTGGAGTGGGTCGGCAGAAGAGACCCAGTACTTC.

The chain combines TRBV7-8 with TRBJ2-1; 12 bases align to TRBD2. Germline V gives CDR1 SGHVS, CDR2 FQNEAQ. This CDR3 region has 16 residues. V lost 8 bases to trimming and J lost 5 bases; unmatched junction nucleotides: 10. This CDR3 reads CASRGLAGRVNNEQFF. The CDR3 DNA reads TGTGCCAGCCGCGGACTAGCGGGGAGGGTGAACAATGAGCAGTTCTTC.

This chain links TRBV9 with TRBJ2-5; D is possibly TRBD2 (6 bases). The V and J ends lost 1 base and 1 base respectively, with 17 bases between them. The germline V gene encodes CDR1 SGDLS and CDR2 YYNGEE. The CDR3 runs 17 residues. The chain's CDR3 is CASSVRVGQEGQETQYF. As DNA, the CDR3 is TGTGCCAGCAGCGTACGGGTCGGGCAGGAGGGCCAAGAGACCCAGTACTTC.

The V gene is TRBV4-3, the J gene TRBJ2-5; 7 bases match TRBD1. Trimming took 0 bases from V and 3 from J; bases not matched to a gene: 4. Germline V gives CDR1 LGHNA, CDR2 YSLEER. This CDR3 has 15 residues. The CDR3 region has the DNA TGCGCCAGCAGCCAAGATCGACAGGGCGAAGAGACCCAGTACTTC. Amino acid sequence: CASSQDRQGEETQYF.

The V call is TRBV7-9, the J call TRBJ2-3; the match to TRBD2 covers 9 bases. The CDR3 contains 16 residues. Per germline, CDR1 SEHNR and CDR2 FQNEAQ (reference sequence). The V gene end was trimmed by 5 bases and the J gene end by 6 bases; junction bases not matched to a gene: 12. The CDR3 DNA is TGTGCCAGCAGCCTGGGACTAGCTGCCGGGTGGGATACGCAGTATTTT. It is translated as CASSLGLAAGWDTQYF.

The table lists this clone with a count of one. The gene calls are TRBV6-5 and TRBJ1-5; D unclear. CDR1 is MNHEY, CDR2 SVGAGI, per germline. V lost 9 bases and J 8 bases, leaving 17 bases between the germline ends. The CDR3 runs to 13 residues. The CDR3 nucleotides are TGTGCCAGGTCAGCCGGGCCATTGGAGCCCCAGCATTTT. This encodes CARSAGPLEPQHF.

The sample holds one count of this clone. This chain joins TRBV4-1 and TRBJ2-1, with D possibly being TRBD2 (5 bases). The CDR3 spans 17 residues. CDR1 MGHRA and CDR2 YSYEKL come from the germline V gene. V was shortened by 1 base and J by 12 bases, with 25 bases between the two germline ends. The CDR3 DNA is TGCGCCAGCAGCCAAGGGCGGGCTAAGACGGGTTTTAAGGGGCAGTTCTTC. Encoded protein: CASSQGRAKTGFKGQFF.

The chain has TRBV18 and TRBJ2-2; D is perhaps TRBD2 (5 bases). Germline V lookup: CDR1 KGHSH, CDR2 LQKENI. The CDR3 totals 14 residues. V lost 5 bases and J lost 4, with 11 bases in between. CDR3 in DNA: TGTGCCAGCTCAGGAAGTCGGGGCACCGGGGAGCTGTTTTTT. The encoded protein is CASSGSRGTGELFF.

This sequence joins TRBV18 and TRBJ2-3, with TRBD1 identical over 10 bases. The CDR3 covers 16 residues. With 3 bases clipped from V and 6 bases from J, the junction kept 9 bases outside the gene matches. Germline values: CDR1 KGHSH, CDR2 LQKENI. The CDR3 DNA sequence: TGTGCCAGCTCACCCCGGGACAGGGGCCGTCCCGATACGCAGTATTTT. Residues: CASSPRDRGRPDTQYF. The complete variable domain, with remaining parts taken from reference TRBV18 and TRBJ2-3, reads NAGVMQNPRHLVRRRGQEARLRCSPMKGHSHVYWYRQLPEEGLKFMVYLQKENIIDESGMPKERFSAEFPKEGPSILRIQQVVRGDSAAYFCASSPRDRGRPDTQYFGPGTRLTVL.

This chain connects TRBV6-5 to TRBJ1-2, with D maybe TRBD1 (6 bases). Per the germline V gene, CDR1 is MNHEY and CDR2 is SVGAGI. There are 13 residues in the CDR3. The germline V and J ends were trimmed by 9 bases and 4 bases, with 15 bases remaining between them. The CDR3: CASTQGWAYGYTF. CDR3 sequence (DNA): TGTGCCAGTACACAGGGTTGGGCCTATGGCTACACCTTC.

V gene TRBV27 combines with J gene TRBJ1-2; D ambiguous. Germline CDR1 is MNHEY and CDR2 is SMNVEV (reference sequence). There are 13 residues in the CDR3. Trimming removed 4 bases from V and 4 bases from J, with 10 bases in between. The CDR3 DNA follows: TGTGCCAGCAGTTCCCGAGCCGGCTATGGCTACACCTTC. Translating it yields CASSSRAGYGYTF.

The chain employs TRBV28 and TRBJ2-1; 9 nucleotides match TRBD2. CDR1 and CDR2 (germline): MDHEN, SYDVKM. The CDR3 is 14 residues long. J lost 9 bases, V lost 3 bases, and 6 bases had no gene match. DNA of the CDR3: TGTGCCAGCAGTTTTGGCGGGAGGGTGAGTGAGCAGTTCTTC. Translating it yields CASSFGGRVSEQFF.

The genes are TRBV3-1 (or the pseudogene TRBV3-2) and TRBJ1-1, with D maybe TRBD1 (5 bases). V dropped 4 bases and J dropped 4 bases, with 10 bases sitting between them. This CDR3 region has 13 residues. Germline CDR1 reads LGHDT; CDR2 reads YNNKEL (reference sequence). This CDR3 reads CASSLGGGTEAFF. The CDR3 DNA follows: TGTGCCAGCAGCCTGGGGGGGGGCACTGAAGCTTTCTTT.

The CDR3 here is CASNGAGQQYLGEKLFF. The CDR3 nucleotides are TGTGCCAGCAACGGGGCAGGTCAACAGTACTTGGGTGAAAAACTGTTTTTT. This chain uses TRBV7-9 with TRBJ1-4, with D tentatively TRBD1 (5 bases). Per germline, CDR1 SEHNR and CDR2 FQNEAQ (reference sequence). This CDR3 region has 17 residues. Between the trimmed V and J ends, which lost 7 bases and 7 bases, there was a span of 25 bases.

This chain connects TRBV6-5 to TRBJ2-7, with TRBD2 matching 8 bases. The CDR3 contains 13 residues. The V gene end was trimmed by 2 bases and the J gene end by 6 bases; junction bases not matched to a gene: 3. The germline CDR1 and CDR2 sequences are MNHEY and SVGAGI. The CDR3 protein is CASSYGTSLEQYF. CDR3 sequence (DNA): TGTGCCAGCAGTTACGGGACTAGTCTCGAGCAGTACTTC.

The table lists this clone with a count of one. V and J are TRBV9 and TRBJ1-2; D is undetermined. V lost 4 bases to trimming and J lost 4 bases, with 17 bases between them. In germline, CDR1 is SGDLS, CDR2 YYNGEE. This CDR3 is built from 15 residues. CDR3 DNA: TGTGCCAGCAGCCCCCGGGTCATTCTGCCCTATGGCTACACCTTC. Its translation is CASSPRVILPYGYTF. The variable domain in full, with the rest retrieved from reference TRBV9 and TRBJ1-2, is DSGVTQTPKHLITATGQRVTLRCSPRSGDLSVYWYQQSLDQGLQFLIQYYNGEERAKGNILERFSAQQFPDLHSELNLSSLELGDSALYFCASSPRVILPYGYTFGSGTRLTVV.

This chain joins TRBV19 and TRBJ1-2; possible D gene TRBD1, 6 bases. Trimming stripped 7 bases from V and 7 bases from J, with 19 bases between. Germline values: CDR1 LNHDA, CDR2 SQIVND (reference sequence). This CDR3 spans 14 amino acids. The CDR3 spells CASNPGGGVSGYTF. In DNA, the CDR3 is TGTGCCAGTAACCCTGGGGGGGGCGTCTCTGGCTACACCTTC.

Concerning this clone itself: At one end, the junction sequence differs from germline, possibly due to a read error. The genes are TRBV11-2 and TRBJ1-1; D is undetermined. CDR3 size: 14 residues. Germline lookup yields CDR1 SGHAT and CDR2 FQNNGV. The CDR3 protein is CASSLTGPNAEAFF. CDR3 nucleotide sequence: TGTGCCAGCAGCTTAACTGGCCCGAACGCTGAAGCTTTCTTT. Filled out from reference TRBV11-2 and TRBJ1-1, the complete variable domain reads EAGVAQSPRYKIIEKRQSVAFWCNPISGHATLYWYQQILGQGPKLLIQFQNNGVVDDSQLPKDRFSAERLKGVDSTLKIQPAKLEDSAVYLCASSLTGPNAEAFFGQGTRLTVV.

The J gene is TRBJ2-7, the V gene TRBV19, with TRBD1 matching over 8 bases. V was clipped by 3 bases and J by 3 bases; unmatched bases: 13. Germline CDR1 reads LNHDA; CDR2 reads SQIVND (reference sequence). The CDR3 runs to 17 residues. CDR3: CASSMGTGGSWSYEQYF. The CDR3 coding sequence is TGTGCCAGTAGTATGGGAACAGGGGGATCGTGGAGCTACGAGCAGTACTTC. The entire variable domain, with the rest obtained from reference TRBV19 and TRBJ2-7, is as follows: DGGITQSPKYLFRKEGQNVTLSCEQNLNHDAMYWYRQDPGQGLRLIYYSQIVNDFQKGDIAEGYSVSREKKESFPLTVTSAQKNPTAFYLCASSMGTGGSWSYEQYFGPGTRLTVT.

This clone was recorded only once. The V gene is TRBV3-1 (or the pseudogene TRBV3-2), the J gene TRBJ1-6, with D possibly matching TRBD1 (6 bases). V was cut by 3 bases and J by 10 bases, with 16 bases left in between. Per germline, CDR1 LGHDT and CDR2 YNNKEL (reference sequence). The CDR3 length is 15 residues. CDR3 in amino acids: CASSHFGQIPSPLHF. CDR3 DNA: TGTGCCAGCAGCCACTTTGGACAGATACCATCACCCCTCCACTTT.

CDR3 nucleotide sequence: TGCAGTGCTAGTGAGTCAGTGGTTTTCTACGGCTACACCTTC. The encoded protein is CSASESVVFYGYTF. This chain connects TRBV20-1 to TRBJ1-2; no definite D call. The CDR3 is 14 residues long. V was trimmed by 3 bases and J by 8 bases, leaving 19 bases between them. From germline, CDR1 is DFQATT and CDR2 SNEGSKA (reference sequence).

The J gene is TRBJ2-7, the V gene TRBV4-3; D unclear. CDR1 is LGHNA, CDR2 YSLEER, per germline. The CDR3 is 14 residues long. The V end lost 1 base, the J end lost 7 bases, and 14 bases lay between the germline ends. The DNA of the CDR3 is TGCGCCAGCAGCCAAGGTGGTGGGATCCAGGAGCAGTACTTC. Protein sequence: CASSQGGGIQEQYF.

V gene TRBV4-2 combines with J gene TRBJ2-1; D not resolved. The germline V gene encodes CDR1 LGHNA and CDR2 YNFKEQ. The CDR3 covers 14 residues. V lost 1 base and J 3 bases, leaving 7 bases between the germline ends. The CDR3 DNA reads TGTGCCAGCAGCCAAGGTGACAACTACAATGAGCAGTTCTTC. Translating it yields CASSQGDNYNEQFF.